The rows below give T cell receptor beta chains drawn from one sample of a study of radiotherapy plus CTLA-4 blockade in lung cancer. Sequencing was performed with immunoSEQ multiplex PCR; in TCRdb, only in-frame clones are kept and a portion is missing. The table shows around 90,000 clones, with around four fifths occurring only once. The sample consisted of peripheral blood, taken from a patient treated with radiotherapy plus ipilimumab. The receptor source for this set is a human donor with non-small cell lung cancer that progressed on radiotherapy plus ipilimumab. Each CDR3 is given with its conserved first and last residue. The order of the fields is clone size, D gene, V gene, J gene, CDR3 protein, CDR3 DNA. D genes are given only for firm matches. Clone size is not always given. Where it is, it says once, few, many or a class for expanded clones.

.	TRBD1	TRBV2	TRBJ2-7	CASSEASPGGHAFPVPRLYEQYF	TGTGCCAGCAGTGAAGCGTCGCCAGGGGGACACGCATTCCCCGTCCCGCGTTTATACGAGCAGTACTTC
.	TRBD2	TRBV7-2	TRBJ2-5	CASSFVGGRLQYF	TGTGCCAGCAGCTTCGTGGGAGGGAGGCTCCAGTACTTC
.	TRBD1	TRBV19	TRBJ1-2	CASSSRTGGNYGYTF	TGTGCCAGTAGTTCTCGGACAGGGGGGAACTATGGCTACACCTTC
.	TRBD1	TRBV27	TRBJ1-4	CASSPRGQSLANEKLFF	TGTGCCAGCAGTCCCAGGGGACAGTCATTAGCTAATGAAAAACTGTTTTTT
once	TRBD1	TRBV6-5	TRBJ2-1	CASSRTGGYNEQFF	TGTGCCAGCAGCCGGACAGGGGGGTACAATGAGCAGTTCTTC
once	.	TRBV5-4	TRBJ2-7	CASSLDRAYEQYF	TGTGCCAGCAGCTTGGACAGGGCCTACGAGCAGTACTTC
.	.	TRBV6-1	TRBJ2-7	CASSVSRYEQYF	TGTGCCAGCAGTGTGTCCCGATACGAGCAGTACTTC
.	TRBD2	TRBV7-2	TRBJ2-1	CASRTGTSGPNEQFF	TGTGCCAGCAGAACCGGGACTAGCGGGCCAAATGAGCAGTTCTTC
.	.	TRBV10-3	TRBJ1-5	CAISENRGPNQPQHF	TGTGCCATCAGTGAGAATAGGGGTCCCAATCAGCCCCAGCATTTT
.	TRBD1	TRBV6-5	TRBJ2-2	CASRGQGTGELFF	TGTGCCAGCCGGGGACAGGGGACCGGGGAGCTGTTTTTT
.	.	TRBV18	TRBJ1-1	CASSQGMDTEAFF	TGTGCCAGCTCACAGGGGATGGACACTGAAGCTTTCTTT
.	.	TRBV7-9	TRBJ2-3	CASSFLSTDTQYF	TGTGCCAGCAGCTTCCTTAGCACAGATACGCAGTATTTT
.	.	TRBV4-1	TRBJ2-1	CASSQDLREVGSYNEQFF	TGCGCCAGCAGCCAAGATCTCCGAGAGGTGGGCTCCTACAATGAGCAGTTCTTC
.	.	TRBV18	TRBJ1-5	CASSGEPRQTQHF	TGTGCCAGCTCAGGAGAGCCAAGGCAGACCCAGCATTTT
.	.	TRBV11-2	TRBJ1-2	CASSSSAYYGYTF	TGTGCCAGCAGCTCCTCGGCTTACTATGGCTACACCTTC
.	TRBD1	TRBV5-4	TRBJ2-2	CASSLVGQGNTGELFF	TGTGCCAGCAGCTTGGTGGGACAGGGAAACACCGGGGAGCTGTTTTTT
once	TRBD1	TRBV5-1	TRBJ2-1	CASSLVGQGANEQFF	TGCGCCAGCAGCTTGGTGGGACAGGGGGCCAATGAGCAGTTCTTC
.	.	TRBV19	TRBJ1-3	CATSLSATRSGNTIYF	TGTGCCACCTCCTTATCAGCCACTCGCTCTGGAAACACCATATATTTT
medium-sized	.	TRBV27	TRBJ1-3	CASSLGVHGNTIYF	TGTGCCAGCAGTTTGGGAGTTCATGGAAACACCATATATTTT
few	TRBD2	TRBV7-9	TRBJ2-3	CASSLAGGTDTQYF	TGTGCCAGCAGCTTAGCGGGGGGGACAGATACGCAGTATTTT
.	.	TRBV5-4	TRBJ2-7	CASSLGDIYEQYF	TGTGCCAGCAGCTTGGGGGACATCTACGAGCAGTACTTC
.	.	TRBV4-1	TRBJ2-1	CASSPPGLSYNEQFF	TGCGCCAGCAGCCCCCCCGGGCTAAGCTACAATGAGCAGTTCTTC
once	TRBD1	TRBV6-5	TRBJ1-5	CASSLGQARGQPQHF	TGTGCCAGCAGCCTAGGACAGGCCAGAGGTCAGCCCCAGCATTTT
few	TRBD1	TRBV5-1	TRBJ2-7	CASSLGGQGLYEQYF	TGCGCCAGCAGCTTGGGGGGACAGGGCCTCTACGAGCAGTACTTC
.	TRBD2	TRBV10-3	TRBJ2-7	CAISASGGAYEQYF	TGTGCCATCAGTGCTAGCGGGGGGGCCTACGAGCAGTACTTC
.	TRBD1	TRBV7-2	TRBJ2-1	CVSSDRGNEQFF	TGTGTCAGCAGCGACAGGGGTAATGAGCAGTTCTTC
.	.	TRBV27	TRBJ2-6	CASSRPASGANVLTF	TGTGCCAGCAGTCGTCCAGCCTCTGGGGCCAACGTCCTGACTTTC
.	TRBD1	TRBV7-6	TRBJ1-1	CASSLAAGGDTEAFF	TGTGCCAGCAGCTTAGCCGCAGGGGGAGACACTGAAGCTTTCTTT
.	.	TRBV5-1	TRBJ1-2	CASSSSGPPNYGYTF	TGCGCCAGCAGCTCCTCAGGGCCACCTAACTATGGCTACACCTTC
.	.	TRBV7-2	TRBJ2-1	CASSPLGEQFF	TGTGCCAGCAGCCCACTGGGGGAGCAGTTCTTC